The 8 T cell receptor beta chains in this list originate from one sample, sequenced in a study of CD8+ T cells in alopecia areata. cDNA reverse transcribed from extracted RNA served as the sequencing template. Profiled with immunoSEQ multiplex PCR; TCRdb holds only in-frame clones, not every one. Here the sample spans over 200,000 clones, less than 65% being singletons. This sample's treatment: oral pan-JAK inhibitor, 5-10 mg twice daily. This sample comprised CD4+ T cells sorted from blood, obtained at week 4, from a patient treated with tofacitinib. These receptors all come from a human donor with alopecia areata.

This clone was detected a few times. The chain recombines TRBV6-5 with TRBJ1-1; 7 nucleotides agree with TRBD1. This CDR3 has 13 residues. J was trimmed by 7 bases and V by 5 bases; bases with no gene match: 7. Germline V gene sequence: CDR1 MNHEY, CDR2 SVGAGI. The CDR3 DNA is TGTGCCAGCAGTCAGGACAGGCTGGGTGAAGCTTTCTTT. This codes for CASSQDRLGEAFF.

The rearrangement links TRBV6-6 to TRBJ2-4; D ambiguous. Germline V CDR1 and CDR2: MNHNY, SVGAGI (reference sequence). V was cut by 8 bases and J by 10 bases, with 15 bases left in between. CDR3 size: 12 residues. The DNA for the CDR3 is TGTGCCAGCGCACCGCCCTCAACTATTCAGTACTTC. Its translation: CASAPPSTIQYF.

The chain employs TRBV5-1 and TRBJ2-5; no firm D call. Germline V lookup: CDR1 SGHRS, CDR2 YFSETQ. V gave up 1 base and J gave up 2 bases, with 6 bases separating them. There are 13 residues in the CDR3. The CDR3 loop is CASSLPFQETQYF. As DNA, the CDR3 is TGCGCCAGCAGCTTGCCATTTCAAGAGACCCAGTACTTC.

The chain links TRBV23-1 to TRBJ1-2; tentative D call: TRBD1 (6 bases). TRBV23-1 is assigned to the ORF class and has an uncertain function. The V and J ends lost 7 bases and 3 bases respectively, with 9 bases between them. CDR3 length: 12 amino acids. The DNA of the CDR3 is TGCGCCAGCACCGGGACATACTATGGCTACACCTTC. It yields the protein CASTGTYYGYTF.

This clone was seen only once. This chain links TRBV6-5 with TRBJ1-5; D ambiguous. This CDR3 spans 13 amino acids. V lost 6 bases and J 4 bases, leaving 10 bases between the germline ends. In germline, CDR1 is MNHEY, CDR2 SVGAGI. CDR3 region: CASSHDRNQPQHF. The DNA of the CDR3 is TGTGCCAGCAGCCACGATCGGAATCAGCCCCAGCATTTT.

This clone was counted once. The chain links TRBV7-6 to TRBJ2-1; 8 bases are shared with TRBD1. CDR1 is SGHVS, CDR2 FNYEAQ, per germline. With 5 bases clipped from V and 5 bases from J, the junction kept 20 bases outside the gene matches. There are 19 residues in the CDR3. Here the CDR3 DNA reads TGTGCCAGCAGCCACGGCCGTCCGGACAGGGAGGCTAGAAACAATGAGCAGTTCTTC. Translated: CASSHGRPDREARNNEQFF.

In this sample, this clone turned up a few times. The gene calls are TRBV6-5 and TRBJ1-4; 7 bases line up with TRBD1. There are 13 residues in the CDR3. Germline CDR1 MNHEY, CDR2 SVGAGI. J was trimmed by 8 bases and V by 2 bases; bases with no gene match: 2. Here the CDR3 DNA reads TGTGCCAGCAGTTACAGGGGGCGAGAAAAACTGTTTTTT. Translated: CASSYRGREKLFF.

Remarks on this clone: Other DNA sequences from this sample encode an identical CDR3 as well. The chain couples TRBV29-1 to TRBJ2-5, with D possibly being TRBD1 (6 bases). This CDR3 comprises 12 residues. Germline V gene sequence: CDR1 SQVTM, CDR2 ANQGSEA. V lost 4 bases, J lost 2 bases, and 8 bases lay in between. Here the CDR3 DNA reads TGCAGCGTTGCCAGGGGACAAGAGACCCAGTACTTC. Translating it yields CSVARGQETQYF. Drawing the rest from reference TRBV29-1 and TRBJ2-5, the complete variable domain is SAVISQKPSRDICQRGTSLTIQCQVDSQVTMMFWYRQQPGQSLTLIATANQGSEATYESGFVIDKFPISRPNLTFSTLTVSNMSPEDSSIYLCSVARGQETQYFGPGTRLLVL.